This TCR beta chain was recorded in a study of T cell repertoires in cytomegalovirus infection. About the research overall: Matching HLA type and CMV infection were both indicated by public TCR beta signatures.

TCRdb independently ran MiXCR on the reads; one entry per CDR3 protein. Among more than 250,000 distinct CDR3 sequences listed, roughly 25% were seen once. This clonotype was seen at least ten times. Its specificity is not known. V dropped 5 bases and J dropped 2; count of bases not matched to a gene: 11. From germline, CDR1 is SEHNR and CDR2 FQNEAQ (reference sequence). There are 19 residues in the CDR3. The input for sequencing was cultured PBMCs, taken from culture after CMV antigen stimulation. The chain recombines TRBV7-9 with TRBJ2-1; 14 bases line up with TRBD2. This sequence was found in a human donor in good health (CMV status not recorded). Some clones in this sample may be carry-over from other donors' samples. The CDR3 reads CASSIGLAGGMATYNEQFF. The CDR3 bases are TGTGCCAGCAGCATTGGACTAGCGGGAGGAATGGCAACCTACAATGAGCAGTTCTTC.